Sequencing of this T cell receptor (beta chain) was carried out in a study of blood T cell repertoires in COVID-19. Clones were sequenced by immunoSEQ multiplex PCR, and TCRdb holds only the in-frame ones, with some missing. Among about 130,000 clones listed, approximately 81% were seen once. This clone showed up just a few times. The CDR3 covers 14 residues. The ends lost 1 base at V and 5 bases at J; junction bases unmatched: 1. Germline values: CDR1 MNHEY, CDR2 SVGAGI. Input material: peripheral blood. The genes are TRBV6-5 and TRBJ2-7; TRBD2 aligns across 11 bases. The receptor comes from a man between 40 and 49 years old with active or convalescent COVID-19. The CDR3: CASSYLGLADEQYF. The CDR3 DNA reads as TGTGCCAGCAGTTACTTGGGACTAGCGGACGAGCAGTACTTC.